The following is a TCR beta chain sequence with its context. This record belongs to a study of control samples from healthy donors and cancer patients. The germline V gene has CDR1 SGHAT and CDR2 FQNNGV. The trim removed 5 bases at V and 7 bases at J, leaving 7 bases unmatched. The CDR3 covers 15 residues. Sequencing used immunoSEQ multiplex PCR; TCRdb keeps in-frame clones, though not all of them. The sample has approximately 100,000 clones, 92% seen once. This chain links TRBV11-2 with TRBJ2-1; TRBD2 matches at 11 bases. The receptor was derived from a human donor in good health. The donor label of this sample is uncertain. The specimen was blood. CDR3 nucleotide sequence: TGTGCCAGCAGCATTTTAGCGGGGGGGCCGAATGAGCAGTTCTTC. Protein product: CASSILAGGPNEQFF.